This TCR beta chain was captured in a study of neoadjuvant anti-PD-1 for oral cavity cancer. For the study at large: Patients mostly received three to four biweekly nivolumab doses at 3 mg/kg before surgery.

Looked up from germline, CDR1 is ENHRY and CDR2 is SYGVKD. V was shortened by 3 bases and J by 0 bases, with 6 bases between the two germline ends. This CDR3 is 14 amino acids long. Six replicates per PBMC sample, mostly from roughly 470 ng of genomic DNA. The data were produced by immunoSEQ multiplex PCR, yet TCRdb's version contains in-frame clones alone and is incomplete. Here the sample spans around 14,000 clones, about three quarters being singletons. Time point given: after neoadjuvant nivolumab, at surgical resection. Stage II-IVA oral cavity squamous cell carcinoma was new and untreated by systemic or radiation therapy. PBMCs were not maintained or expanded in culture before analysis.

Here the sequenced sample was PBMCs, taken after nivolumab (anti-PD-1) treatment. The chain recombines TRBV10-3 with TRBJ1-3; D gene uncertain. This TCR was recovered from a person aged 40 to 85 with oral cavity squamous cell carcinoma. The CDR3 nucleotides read TGTGCCATCAGTGACTACAGCTCTGGAAACACCATATATTTT. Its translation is CAISDYSSGNTIYF.